This TCR beta chain was sequenced during a study of shared clonotypes between healthy human individuals. General study points: Enrolling few donors narrowed the genetic and exposure-history diversity that was represented. Clonotypes not shared had lower generation probabilities than those common to all four donors. When naive CD4 clonotypes were compared across several donors, about 4.8% were shared.

Data came from immunoSEQ multiplex PCR; TCRdb stores just in-frame clones and leaves some out. The sample comprises approximately 1,000,000 clones, approximately 80% of which are singletons, and around 0.47% rests with the top ten. CD4+ cells underwent separation, giving CD45RA+ naive and CD45RA-negative memory subsets. The junction had 8 bases not matched to a gene; V was cut back by 5 bases and J by 3 bases. Germline V gene data show CDR1 as MDHEN and CDR2 as SYDVKM. The CDR3 is made up of 15 amino acids. About this clone: Its cognate antigen is unknown.

The chain employs TRBV28 and TRBJ2-3; TRBD2 matches at 7 bases. Sequencing used memory CD4+ T cells from PBMCs. Sample subset: CD45RA-negative fraction. This TCR was recovered from a man between 18 and 29 years old in good health. Some clones in this sample may be carry-over from other donors' samples. In DNA form, the CDR3 reads TGTGCCAGCAGTGCGCCTGCGGGAGCGACAGATACGCAGTATTTT. This gives the protein CASSAPAGATDTQYF.